Below, 19 T cell receptor beta chains from the same sample are listed, as sequenced in a study of T cell responses to AZD1222 COVID-19 vaccine. Method: immunoSEQ multiplex PCR; TCRdb's copy keeps in-frame clones and lacks some. The sample yields under 140,000 clones, roughly 90% seen once. This material consisted of peripheral blood, taken 28 days after the second AZD1222 dose. The receptor set was obtained from an adult who received the AZD1222 COVID-19 vaccine.

The rearrangement links TRBV21-1 to TRBJ1-1. TRBV21-1 is marked as a pseudogene. CDR3 length equals 17 residues. The CDR3 DNA follows: TGTGCCAGCAGCAAAGCGCGGAGGCATTCGTGGGACACTGAAGCTTTCTTT. Its protein product is CASSKARRHSWDTEAFF.

With regard to this clone: A read error may produce the germline difference seen at one junction end. This chain joins TRBV6-1 and TRBJ1-2, with D unclear. The germline V gene has CDR1 MNHNS and CDR2 SASEGT. The CDR3 has 16 amino acids. The CDR3 nucleotides read TGTGCCAGCAGTGAAGCGCGTGTCACGGCCCCGGATGCGTCCAACTTC. Its protein is CASSEARVTAPDASNF.

This chain connects TRBV19 to TRBJ1-2; D remains unclear. CDR3 size: 10 residues. Germline CDR1 and CDR2: LNHDA and SQIVND (reference sequence). V gave up 7 bases and J gave up 6 bases, with 6 bases separating them. The CDR3 region has the DNA TGTGCCAGTATCCAGGATGGCTACACCTTC. Translation gives CASIQDGYTF.

The genes are TRBV19 and TRBJ1-1; D remains ambiguous. Germline values: CDR1 LNHDA, CDR2 SQIVND (reference sequence). The CDR3 totals 15 residues. Trimming pared 0 bases from V and 3 bases from J, leaving 11 bases between. CDR3 residues: CASSIDLSGHTEAFF. In nucleotides, the CDR3 is TGTGCCAGTAGTATAGATCTAAGCGGTCACACTGAAGCTTTCTTT.

The V and J genes are TRBV11-2 and TRBJ1-2, with 7 bases identical to TRBD1. With V trimmed by 0 bases and J by 2 bases, 6 bases remained unmatched. CDR1 SGHAT and CDR2 FQNNGV come from the germline V gene. The CDR3 is 16 amino acids. The CDR3, as DNA: TGTGCCAGCAGCTTAGAAGGGACAGCCACGAACTATGGCTACACCTTC. It is translated as CASSLEGTATNYGYTF. Based on the CDR3 plus reference TRBV11-2 and TRBJ1-2, the full variable domain is EAGVAQSPRYKIIEKRQSVAFWCNPISGHATLYWYQQILGQGPKLLIQFQNNGVVDDSQLPKDRFSAERLKGVDSTLKIQPAKLEDSAVYLCASSLEGTATNYGYTFGSGTRLTVV.

This chain's CDR3 is CASSWGLAPDTQYF. CDR3 DNA: TGCGCCAGCAGCTGGGGACTAGCGCCAGATACGCAGTATTTT. The chain joins TRBV5-1 to TRBJ2-3; the match to TRBD2 covers 10 bases. V shed 3 bases and J 4 bases; nucleotides not matched to a gene: 2. Per germline, CDR1 SGHRS and CDR2 YFSETQ. The CDR3 contains 14 residues.

This rearrangement joins TRBV5-4 to TRBJ1-1; no clear D gene. The CDR3 length is 15 residues. Trimming removed 0 bases at V and 10 bases at J, with 19 bases between. The germline CDR1 and CDR2 sequences are SGHNT and YYREEE (reference sequence). In nucleotides, the CDR3 is TGTGCCAGCAGCTTGGCTGGGCGATCCGAGGCGGGAGCTTTCTTT. Amino acids: CASSLAGRSEAGAFF.

About this clone: This specimen includes other DNA sequences encoding the same CDR3. This chain links TRBV29-1 with TRBJ2-7, with TRBD1 identical over 9 bases. The junction had 11 bases not matched to a gene; V was cut back by 7 bases and J by 4 bases. This CDR3 has 14 residues. Germline loops: CDR1 SQVTM, CDR2 ANQGSEA. This CDR3 reads CSAGNTGTGYEQYF. The CDR3 bases are TGCAGCGCTGGGAACACCGGGACAGGGTACGAGCAGTACTTC.

The chain links TRBV4-1 to TRBJ1-2; a possible D gene is TRBD1 (6 bases). The CDR3 consists of 12 residues. V gave up 2 bases and J gave up 8 bases, with 9 bases separating them. Germline CDR1 reads MGHRA; CDR2 reads YSYEKL. This CDR3 is CASSQTGYGYTF. The CDR3 region has the DNA TGCGCCAGCAGCCAAACAGGGTACGGCTACACCTTC.

J is TRBJ2-1 and V is TRBV7-9; 12 nucleotides align to TRBD1. The CDR3 has 15 residues. Germline CDR1 is SEHNR and CDR2 is FQNEAQ (reference sequence). Unmatched junction bases numbered 5, after V lost 4 bases and J lost 7 bases. Here the CDR3 reads CASSWGQGAFNEQFF. For the CDR3, the DNA is TGTGCCAGCAGCTGGGGACAGGGGGCTTTTAATGAGCAGTTCTTC.

The V call is TRBV19, the J call TRBJ2-2; maybe TRBD1 (6 bases). Germline V gene lookup returns CDR1 LNHDA and CDR2 SQIVND (reference sequence). The CDR3 sequence is 14 residues long. V was trimmed by 10 bases and J by 3 bases, leaving 15 bases between them. CDR3 nucleotides: TGTGCCACCAAAGACAGGATCTACACCGGGGAGCTGTTTTTT. Translating it yields CATKDRIYTGELFF.

J is TRBJ1-2 and V is TRBV5-1; D perhaps matches TRBD1 (5 bases). Trimming took off 0 bases at V and 8 bases at J, with 14 bases between the two ends. CDR1 is SGHRS, CDR2 YFSETQ, per germline. CDR3 length equals 14 residues. The CDR3 sequence: CASSLAGGAGGYTF. The CDR3 DNA reads as TGCGCCAGCAGCTTGGCCGGGGGAGCTGGCGGCTACACCTTC.

The gene calls are TRBV19 and TRBJ2-7; no clear D. This CDR3 contains 12 residues. Trimming took 2 bases from V and 3 from J, leaving 5 bases between them. Looked up from germline, CDR1 is LNHDA and CDR2 is SQIVND (reference sequence). The CDR3 reads CASSISGYEQYF. CDR3 sequence (DNA): TGTGCCAGTAGTATATCGGGCTACGAGCAGTACTTC.

The V and J genes are TRBV28 and TRBJ1-2, with D possibly being TRBD1 (5 bases). Germline V gene sequence: CDR1 MDHEN, CDR2 SYDVKM. There are 14 residues in the CDR3. The germline V and J ends were trimmed by 6 bases and 7 bases, with 18 bases remaining between them. The CDR3 region has the DNA TGTGCCAGCAGCTTTGGGGCGGGGGGTTTTGGCTACACCTTC. It is translated as CASSFGAGGFGYTF.

The V and J genes are TRBV7-2 and TRBJ1-1; D is unclear. CDR1 SGHTA and CDR2 FQGNSA come from the germline V gene. The CDR3 runs to 13 residues. V shed 5 bases and J shed 1 base, with 8 bases lying between them. DNA for the CDR3: TGTGCCAGCAGCGTACAGACGAACACTGAAGCTTTCTTT. Translating gives CASSVQTNTEAFF.

The rearrangement joins TRBV10-2 to TRBJ1-1, with D unclear. Germline lookup yields CDR1 WSHSY and CDR2 SAAADI. V lost 0 bases and J 11 bases, leaving 13 bases between the germline ends. This CDR3 contains 13 residues. CDR3 coding DNA: TGCGCCAGCAGTGAGTCAGGGTGGTCGGATGCTTTCTTT. Protein: CASSESGWSDAFF.

CDR3 nucleotides: TGTGCCAGCAGCACACAGGGGAGTCTGGATTCACCCCTCCACTTT. This gives the protein CASSTQGSLDSPLHF. This chain joins TRBV3-1 (or the pseudogene TRBV3-2) and TRBJ1-6, with 7 positions matching TRBD1. CDR1 and CDR2 from the germline V gene are LGHDT and YNNKEL (reference sequence). The CDR3 extends over 15 amino acids. V was clipped by 5 bases and J by 8 bases; unmatched bases: 9.

V usage is TRBV7-9 and J usage is TRBJ1-3, with D perhaps TRBD1 (5 bases). This CDR3 is 16 amino acids long. Per the germline V gene, CDR1 is SEHNR and CDR2 is FQNEAQ (reference sequence). Trimming shortened V by 5 bases and J by 0 bases, and 14 bases separated the two germline ends. The CDR3 bases are TGTGCCAGCAGCACCCGAGGACAAGCCTCTGGAAACACCATATATTTT. Amino acids: CASSTRGQASGNTIYF.

The J gene is TRBJ1-6, the V gene TRBV3-1 (or the pseudogene TRBV3-2); D unclear. Trimming pared 1 base from V and 6 bases from J, leaving 10 bases between. CDR1 and CDR2 from the germline V gene are LGHDT and YNNKEL (reference sequence). CDR3 length: 15 amino acids. The chain's CDR3 is CASSQVPLTNSPLHF. CDR3 in DNA: TGTGCCAGCAGCCAAGTTCCCCTTACTAATTCACCCCTCCACTTT.